The 29 T cell receptor beta chains in this list originate from one sample, sequenced in a study of identical twins (dated by TCRdb to the mid-2010s). The receptor library was made with 5' RACE. Reads for this sample came from an Illumina HiSeq 2000. Using fastp at Q25 and MiXCR, TCRdb reprocessed the public reads and kept productive beta chains. Rows merge per CDR3 protein into single entries with the most common DNA and genes. The sample table records 350,000 to 500,000 distinct CDR3 sequences; about 18% of these occur just once. The ten top clones hold around 12% of the sample. Sequences were obtained from naive T cells sorted from blood. This sample's cell subset or site label indicates: cells isolated with a human naive T-cell isolation kit. All receptors come from a man aged 50 to 59 in good health.

The chain is built from TRBV27 and TRBJ1-2, with 8 positions matching TRBD1. The CDR3 contains 15 residues. The germline V gene has CDR1 MNHEY and CDR2 SMNVEV (reference sequence). V was clipped by 6 bases and J by 2 bases; unmatched bases: 8. DNA for the CDR3: TGTGCCAGCAGCTTCAGGAGACAGGGGAACTATGGCTACACCTTC. This codes for CASSFRRQGNYGYTF.

This clonotype was counted only a few times. The chain links TRBV7-6 to TRBJ2-2, with 10 bases matching TRBD1. Germline V CDR1 and CDR2: SGHVS, FNYEAQ. The CDR3 extends over 16 amino acids. Unmatched junction bases numbered 8, after V lost 6 bases and J lost 4 bases. The CDR3 reads CASRTPGTGVTGELFF. The CDR3, as DNA: TGTGCCAGCAGAACCCCTGGGACAGGGGTCACCGGGGAGCTGTTTTTT.

The chain is built from TRBV6-5 and TRBJ2-7; TRBD1 is a possible D gene (5 bases). The ends were cut back, 2 bases at V and 2 bases at J, with 13 bases in the middle. This CDR3 contains 15 residues. CDR1 is MNHEY, CDR2 SVGAGI, per germline. The CDR3 here is CASSYQTARPYEQYF. DNA of the CDR3: TGTGCCAGCAGTTACCAGACAGCAAGACCCTACGAGCAGTACTTC.

The rearrangement joins TRBV5-5 to TRBJ2-1; 7 bases are shared with TRBD1. There are 17 residues in the CDR3. Trimming at V came to 7 bases and at J to 3 bases, leaving 16 bases not matched to a gene. Germline V gene lookup returns CDR1 SGHKS and CDR2 YYEKEE (reference sequence). The CDR3 DNA is TGTGCCAGCCAATCCGAAACAGGGGTTTATTTCTACAATGAGCAGTTCTTC. It codes for CASQSETGVYFYNEQFF.

The V gene is TRBV15, the J gene TRBJ2-4, with D hard to call. Deletions cut 0 bases from V and 4 bases from J, with 4 bases between. The CDR3 loop spans 13 amino acids. Germline CDR1 LNHNV, CDR2 YYDKDF (reference sequence). Written as DNA, the CDR3 is TGTGCCACCAGCAGAGATATAAAAAACATTCAGTACTTC. Its translation is CATSRDIKNIQYF.

The V gene is TRBV6-2 or TRBV6-3, the J gene TRBJ2-7, with a possible D match to TRBD2 (6 bases). CDR1 and CDR2 (germline): MNHEY, SVGEGT. Trimming pared 2 bases from V and 2 bases from J, leaving 16 bases between. The CDR3 loop spans 16 amino acids. For the CDR3, the DNA is TGTGCCAGCAGTTACGGCCGGAGGGGATTGGCCTACGAGCAGTACTTC. Translating gives CASSYGRRGLAYEQYF.

This clonotype was found many times. The J gene is TRBJ2-5, the V gene TRBV20-1; a weak D match, TRBD1 (6 bases). Trimming removed 6 bases at V and 6 bases at J, with 14 bases between. The CDR3 consists of 12 residues. The germline gives CDR1 DFQATT, CDR2 SNEGSKA (reference sequence). The CDR3 loop reads CSANRDDQTQYF. CDR3 in DNA: TGCAGTGCGAACAGGGATGATCAGACCCAGTACTTC.

The chain links TRBV11-2 to TRBJ2-7, with a possible D match to TRBD1 (6 bases). The ends were cut back, 2 bases at V and 0 bases at J, with 11 bases in the middle. From germline, CDR1 is SGHAT and CDR2 FQNNGV. The CDR3 has 15 amino acids. In DNA form, the CDR3 reads TGTGCCAGCAGCTTACAGGGGACGAGCTCCTACGAGCAGTACTTC. As protein: CASSLQGTSSYEQYF.

The V gene is TRBV6-1, the J gene TRBJ2-1; 8 bases agree with TRBD2. The CDR3 spans 17 residues. Per germline, CDR1 MNHNS and CDR2 SASEGT. The ends lost 5 bases at V and 0 bases at J; junction bases unmatched: 9. Here the CDR3 DNA reads TGTGCCAGCAGTCAGAGACCGGGGGGGAGCTCCTACAATGAGCAGTTCTTC. This sequence encodes CASSQRPGGSSYNEQFF.

The gene calls are TRBV19 and TRBJ2-1, with 8 bases that match TRBD1. Unmatched junction bases numbered 8, after V lost 6 bases and J lost 4 bases. From germline, CDR1 is LNHDA and CDR2 SQIVND (reference sequence). This CDR3 has 15 amino acids. CDR3 sequence: CASSPDRGVYNEQFF. CDR3 nucleotide sequence: TGTGCCAGTAGCCCTGACAGGGGCGTATACAATGAGCAGTTCTTC.

J is TRBJ2-7 and V is TRBV11-2; D may correspond to TRBD1 or TRBD2 (5 bases each). This CDR3 region has 17 residues. Per germline, CDR1 SGHAT and CDR2 FQNNGV. V was clipped by 4 bases and J by 0 bases, with 19 bases between them. This chain's CDR3 is CASSSTKGRAYSYEQYF. The CDR3 bases are TGTGCCAGCAGCTCCACAAAGGGGCGGGCGTACTCCTACGAGCAGTACTTC.

In this sample, this clonotype turned up a few times. The genes are TRBV6-2 or TRBV6-3 and TRBJ2-5; 11 nucleotides agree with TRBD2. CDR3 length: 16 residues. CDR1 is MNHEY and CDR2 is SVGEGT in the germline V gene. V lost 2 bases, J lost 7 bases, and 9 bases stayed unmatched. The DNA of the CDR3 is TGTGCCAGCAGTTACGCTACTAGCGGGAGTTTAGGGACCCAGTACTTC. Protein: CASSYATSGSLGTQYF.

This sequence joins TRBV15 and TRBJ2-1, with D maybe TRBD2 (8 bases). The CDR3 extends over 16 amino acids. V lost 0 bases to trimming and J lost 8 bases, with 17 bases between them. CDR1 and CDR2 from the germline V gene are LNHNV and YYDKDF (reference sequence). As DNA, the CDR3 is TGTGCCACCAGCAGAGATCCAACGGGAGGGGGCTATGAGCAGTTCTTC. Its protein product is CATSRDPTGGGYEQFF.

The chain is built from TRBV5-1 and TRBJ1-1; TRBD1 is a possible D gene (5 bases). Germline loops: CDR1 SGHRS, CDR2 YFSETQ. This CDR3 has 15 residues. V dropped 0 bases and J dropped 1 base, with 10 bases sitting between them. The CDR3 loop reads CASSLEGRENTEAFF. For the CDR3, the DNA is TGCGCCAGCAGCTTGGAGGGACGCGAGAACACTGAAGCTTTCTTT.

This clonotype was detected ten times or more. V gene TRBV20-1 combines with J gene TRBJ2-3, with 8 bases aligning to TRBD2. The CDR3 spans 17 residues. The V gene's germline CDR1 is DFQATT and CDR2 SNEGSKA (reference sequence). V dropped 5 bases and J dropped 0; count of bases not matched to a gene: 13. The CDR3 sequence is CSARQTVAGPSTDTQYF. CDR3 sequence (DNA): TGCAGTGCTCGCCAAACTGTAGCGGGACCTAGCACAGATACGCAGTATTTT.

This clonotype showed up just a few times. This chain joins TRBV6-1 and TRBJ1-5, with 7 bases identical to TRBD1. CDR1 MNHNS and CDR2 SASEGT come from the germline V gene. The ends lost 1 base at V and 1 base at J; junction bases unmatched: 13. The CDR3 runs to 19 residues. The CDR3 protein is CASSEVDRANPRSNQPQHF. The CDR3 DNA sequence: TGTGCCAGCAGTGAAGTCGACAGGGCCAACCCTCGGAGCAATCAGCCCCAGCATTTT.

This chain links TRBV12-3 or TRBV12-4 with TRBJ2-2; D could derive from TRBD1 or TRBD2 (5 bases each). CDR3 length equals 14 residues. The V end lost 6 bases, the J end lost 6 bases, and 14 bases lay between the germline ends. Here the CDR3 reads CASSPAWGSGELFF. The CDR3 DNA reads as TGTGCCAGCAGCCCGGCTTGGGGGTCCGGGGAGCTGTTTTTT.

The chain links TRBV7-9 to TRBJ2-7, with D possibly matching TRBD1 (7 bases). V was cut by 2 bases and J by 5 bases, with 16 bases left in between. This CDR3 has 15 amino acids. Germline CDR1 and CDR2: SEHNR and FQNEAQ (reference sequence). The CDR3 loop reads CASSLLGQGGHEQYF. CDR3 bases: TGTGCCAGCAGCTTATTGGGGCAGGGGGGCCACGAGCAGTACTTC.

This clonotype was detected a few times. The chain is built from TRBV11-2 and TRBJ2-1; D unresolved. Between the trimmed V and J ends, which lost 2 bases and 0 bases, there was a span of 11 bases. This CDR3 region has 16 residues. Germline values: CDR1 SGHAT, CDR2 FQNNGV. The DNA for the CDR3 is TGTGCCAGCAGCTTAAACCCCATGAGCTCCTACAATGAGCAGTTCTTC. Its protein product is CASSLNPMSSYNEQFF. The variable domain in full, completed from reference TRBV11-2 and TRBJ2-1, reads EAGVAQSPRYKIIEKRQSVAFWCNPISGHATLYWYQQILGQGPKLLIQFQNNGVVDDSQLPKDRFSAERLKGVDSTLKIQPAKLEDSAVYLCASSLNPMSSYNEQFFGPGTRLTVL.

The rearrangement links TRBV2 to TRBJ1-3, with D possibly being TRBD1 (6 bases). Trimming pared 6 bases from V and 3 bases from J, leaving 12 bases between. Germline V lookup: CDR1 SNHLY, CDR2 FYNNEI. The CDR3 sequence is 14 residues long. Here the CDR3 reads CASRTGTFGNTIYF. The CDR3 bases are TGTGCCAGCAGGACTGGGACATTTGGAAACACCATATATTTT.

This clonotype was seen repeatedly, ten times or more. The chain has TRBV5-1 and TRBJ2-1, with 9 nucleotides matching TRBD2. The CDR3 length is 16 residues. The germline V gene encodes CDR1 SGHRS and CDR2 YFSETQ. V shed 6 bases and J 5 bases; nucleotides not matched to a gene: 12. The CDR3 reads CASTHFPSGKDNEQFF. CDR3 coding DNA: TGCGCCAGCACCCACTTTCCTAGCGGGAAGGACAATGAGCAGTTCTTC.

The table lists this clonotype with a few counts. The V and J genes are TRBV10-3 and TRBJ2-3; D not resolved. Trimming cost V 4 bases and J 0 bases, with 8 bases left between them. CDR3 length equals 14 residues. CDR1 and CDR2 from the germline V gene are ENHRY and SYGVKD. The CDR3 loop is CAISGQSSTDTQYF. The CDR3 nucleotides are TGTGCCATCAGTGGCCAGTCTAGCACAGATACGCAGTATTTT.

The sample holds many counts of this clonotype. An end of the junction differs from the germline gene, which may be a read error. This chain's CDR3 is CATSPRDREFWETQYF. The CDR3 DNA sequence: TGTGCCACCAGCCCGCGGGACAGGGAGTTTTGGGAGACCCAGTACTTC. This rearrangement joins TRBV7-9 to TRBJ2-5; 9 bases agree with TRBD1. This CDR3 spans 16 amino acids. Germline V gene sequence: CDR1 SEHNR, CDR2 FQNEAQ (reference sequence).

With regard to this clonotype: A much larger clone sits a single nucleotide away, making a read error possible. The chain is built from TRBV27 and TRBJ2-4, with D perhaps assigned TRBD1 or TRBD2 (6 bases each). The CDR3 contains 13 residues. Germline lookup yields CDR1 MNHEY and CDR2 SMNVEV (reference sequence). The CDR3 loop is CASGFPGAGIQYF. CDR3 nucleotides: TGTGCCAGCGGTTTCCCGGGGGCTGGCATTCAGTACTTC.

The sample holds many counts of this clonotype. The chain has TRBV29-1 and TRBJ2-7, with 7 bases fitting TRBD1. Germline values: CDR1 SQVTM, CDR2 ANQGSEA. Germline trimming cut 6 bases from V and 6 bases from J; bases unmatched to any gene: 5. The CDR3 length is 11 residues. Here the CDR3 reads CSVATGREQYF. CDR3 bases: TGCAGCGTAGCGACAGGGCGCGAGCAGTACTTC.

This clonotype has only one observation. The chain joins TRBV28 to TRBJ2-6; D remains unclear. CDR3 length: 16 residues. The V gene's germline CDR1 is MDHEN and CDR2 SYDVKM. Trimming removed 1 base from V and 2 bases from J, with 9 bases in between. The CDR3, as DNA: TGTGCCAGCAGTTTATACATTCGACCTGGGGCCAACGTCCTGACTTTC. Translation gives CASSLYIRPGANVLTF.

This clonotype was seen a handful of times. This chain connects TRBV7-2 to TRBJ2-7; maybe TRBD2 (6 bases). CDR1 and CDR2 from the germline V gene are SGHTA and FQGNSA. V lost 5 bases to trimming and J lost 1 base, with 21 bases between them. The CDR3 runs to 17 residues. The CDR3: CASSPPRRGGGSYEQYF. The CDR3 DNA is TGTGCCAGCAGCCCCCCGAGGCGGGGAGGCGGGTCCTACGAGCAGTACTTC.

The rearrangement joins TRBV4-2 to TRBJ2-3, with 9 positions matching TRBD1. The junction had 13 bases not matched to a gene; V was cut back by 4 bases and J by 2 bases. The germline gives CDR1 LGHNA, CDR2 YNFKEQ. CDR3 length: 18 amino acids. CDR3 sequence (DNA): TGTGCCAGCAGCCCAGGGACAGGGTTTGTTTCAACCACAGATACGCAGTATTTT. Its translation: CASSPGTGFVSTTDTQYF.

This clonotype appeared a few times. At one end the junction does not follow the germline gene, possibly because of a read error. This chain links TRBV7-2 with TRBJ2-7, with 8 nucleotides matching TRBD2. The CDR3 sequence is 14 residues long. Germline values: CDR1 SGHTA, CDR2 FQGNSA. CDR3 sequence: CASTLGGGPGEQYF. DNA of the CDR3: TGTGCCAGCACCTTAGGCGGGGGGCCTGGCGAGCAGTACTTC.